The entry that follows covers one T cell receptor beta chain sequence. Its antigen is unidentified. Repertoires were generated with immunoSEQ multiplex PCR, while TCRdb's copy carries only in-frame clones and drops some. The data contain roughly 47,000 clones, 93% of them singletons. Looked up from germline, CDR1 is MRHNA and CDR2 is SNTAGT. Unmatched junction bases numbered 12, after V lost 3 bases and J lost 7 bases. The length of the CDR3 is 17 residues. This entry comes from a study of cytomegalovirus exposure and HLA in healthy donors. Notes on the study in general: It was 164 TCR beta chains that were listed as cytomegalovirus-associated. The study found most TCR sequences rare, yet found some public TCRs in many donors.

The TCR was taken from a young woman in good health and CMV-seronegative. The V and J genes are TRBV6-4 and TRBJ1-4; 9 bases agree with TRBD1. Material: PBMCs. The CDR3, as DNA: TGTGCCAGCAGTGAACCCGGACAGGGGAACGGGTGTGAAAAACTGTTTTTT. Protein: CASSEPGQGNGCEKLFF.